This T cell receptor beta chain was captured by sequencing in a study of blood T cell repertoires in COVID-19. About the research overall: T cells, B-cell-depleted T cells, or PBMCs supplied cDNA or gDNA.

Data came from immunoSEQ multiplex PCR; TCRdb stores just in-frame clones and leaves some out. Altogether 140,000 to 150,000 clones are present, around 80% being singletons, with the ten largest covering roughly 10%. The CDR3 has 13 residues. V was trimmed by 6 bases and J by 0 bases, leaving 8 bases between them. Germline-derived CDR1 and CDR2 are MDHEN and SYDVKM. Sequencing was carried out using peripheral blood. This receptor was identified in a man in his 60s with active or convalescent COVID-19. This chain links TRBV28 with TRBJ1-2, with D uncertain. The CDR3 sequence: CASRLVANYGYTF. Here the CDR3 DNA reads TGTGCCAGCAGGCTTGTAGCTAACTATGGCTACACCTTC.